The rows below give T cell receptor beta chains drawn from one sample of a study of shared clonotypes between healthy human individuals. Produced via immunoSEQ multiplex PCR; TCRdb's table is partial and in-frame only. In the table there are 2 million to 2.5 million clones, approximately 95% of which are singletons. Input material: naive CD4+ T cells from PBMCs. These receptors were collected from a man aged 18 to 29 in good health. Some clones in this sample may be carry-over from other donors' samples. Both conserved end residues are part of each CDR3. Each record gives: CDR3 protein, CDR3 DNA, D gene, J gene, V gene, clone size. D genes are given only for firm matches. Rows give clone size only sometimes, using once, few, many, or a class for an expanded clone.

CDR3 protein: CASTDRGKGNTGELFF; CDR3 DNA: TGTGCCAGCACCGACCGGGGGAAGGGTAACACCGGGGAGCTGTTTTTT; D gene: .; J gene: TRBJ2-2; V gene: TRBV7-3; clone size: .
CDR3 protein: CASSLGDRGVVETQYF; CDR3 DNA: TGCGCCAGCAGCTTAGGGGACAGGGGTGTGGTGGAGACCCAGTACTTC; D gene: TRBD1; J gene: TRBJ2-5; V gene: TRBV5-1; clone size: .
CDR3 protein: CASSRGLAGPNEQFF; CDR3 DNA: TGTGCCAGCAGCCGTGGACTAGCGGGACCCAATGAGCAGTTCTTC; D gene: TRBD2; J gene: TRBJ2-1; V gene: TRBV7-7; clone size: .
CDR3 protein: CASRRQGTWSYEQYF; CDR3 DNA: TGTGCCAGCAGAAGACAGGGGACGTGGTCCTACGAGCAGTACTTC; D gene: TRBD1; J gene: TRBJ2-7; V gene: TRBV27; clone size: .
CDR3 protein: CASSISLAGGELFF; CDR3 DNA: TGTGCCAGTAGTATCTCACTAGCCGGCGGGGAGCTGTTTTTT; D gene: .; J gene: TRBJ2-2; V gene: TRBV19; clone size: .
CDR3 protein: CASSQDRGRYETDQYF; CDR3 DNA: TGCGCCAGCAGCCAAGATCGTGGGAGGTACGAAACGGACCAGTACTTC; D gene: .; J gene: TRBJ2-5; V gene: TRBV4-3; clone size: .
CDR3 protein: CASSVAGTGAGEQYF; CDR3 DNA: TGTGCCAGCAGCGTAGCTGGGACAGGGGCTGGCGAGCAGTACTTC; D gene: TRBD1; J gene: TRBJ2-7; V gene: TRBV9; clone size: .
CDR3 protein: CATSRVFGGYEQYF; CDR3 DNA: TGTGCCACCAGCAGGGTCTTCGGGGGTTACGAGCAGTACTTC; D gene: .; J gene: TRBJ2-7; V gene: TRBV15; clone size: .
CDR3 protein: CASSLAQGMTNEKLFF; CDR3 DNA: TGCGCCAGCAGCTTGGCGCAGGGGATGACTAATGAAAAACTGTTTTTT; D gene: .; J gene: TRBJ1-4; V gene: TRBV5-1; clone size: .
CDR3 protein: CASTYAGRGQPQHF; CDR3 DNA: TGTGCCAGCACCTACGCAGGGCGTGGGCAGCCCCAGCATTTT; D gene: .; J gene: TRBJ1-5; V gene: TRBV28; clone size: .
CDR3 protein: CASSRERYEQYF; CDR3 DNA: TGTGCCAGCAGCCGAGAGCGCTACGAGCAGTACTTC; D gene: .; J gene: TRBJ2-7; V gene: TRBV2; clone size: .
CDR3 protein: CASSHGLAGVEQYF; CDR3 DNA: TGCGCCAGCAGCCATGGACTAGCGGGAGTCGAGCAGTACTTC; D gene: TRBD2; J gene: TRBJ2-7; V gene: TRBV5-1; clone size: .
CDR3 protein: CASTVGWTSGEQFF; CDR3 DNA: TGTGCCAGCACCGTCGGATGGACTAGCGGTGAGCAGTTCTTC; D gene: TRBD2; J gene: TRBJ2-1; V gene: TRBV2; clone size: .
CDR3 protein: CAIRDPWNTEAFF; CDR3 DNA: TGTGCCATCAGGGATCCATGGAACACTGAAGCTTTCTTT; D gene: .; J gene: TRBJ1-1; V gene: TRBV10-3; clone size: .
CDR3 protein: CASSSGTGNQPQHF; CDR3 DNA: TGTGCCAGCAGCTCGGGGACAGGCAATCAGCCCCAGCATTTT; D gene: TRBD1; J gene: TRBJ1-5; V gene: TRBV7-6; clone size: .
CDR3 protein: CASSPTNTGELFF; CDR3 DNA: TGTGCCAGCAGTCCTACGAACACCGGGGAGCTGTTTTTT; D gene: .; J gene: TRBJ2-2; V gene: TRBV6-5; clone size: .
CDR3 protein: CSPAEINYGYTF; CDR3 DNA: TGCAGCCCCGCAGAGATTAACTATGGCTACACCTTC; D gene: .; J gene: TRBJ1-2; V gene: TRBV29-1; clone size: .
CDR3 protein: CASSVFPGGLNEKLFF; CDR3 DNA: TGTGCCAGCAGCGTTTTCCCGGGGGGCCTTAATGAAAAACTGTTTTTT; D gene: .; J gene: TRBJ1-4; V gene: TRBV9; clone size: .
CDR3 protein: CASSIRDAYGYTF; CDR3 DNA: TGTGCCAGTAGTATCCGGGACGCCTATGGCTACACCTTC; D gene: .; J gene: TRBJ1-2; V gene: TRBV19; clone size: .
CDR3 protein: CASSPPGGDTRGHEQYF; CDR3 DNA: TGTGCCAGCAGCCCACCGGGGGGAGACACACGGGGCCACGAGCAGTACTTC; D gene: TRBD2; J gene: TRBJ2-7; V gene: TRBV7-9; clone size: once
CDR3 protein: CASSGRTGEAEQYF; CDR3 DNA: TGTGCCAGCAGTGGTCGGACAGGGGAGGCCGAGCAGTACTTC; D gene: TRBD1; J gene: TRBJ2-7; V gene: TRBV2; clone size: .
CDR3 protein: CASSARQTLAKNIQYF; CDR3 DNA: TGTGCCAGCAGCGCCCGACAGACACTAGCCAAAAACATTCAGTACTTC; D gene: .; J gene: TRBJ2-4; V gene: TRBV5-6; clone size: .
CDR3 protein: CASSYSPGSYEQYF; CDR3 DNA: TGTGCCAGCAGTTACTCGCCAGGATCCTACGAGCAGTACTTC; D gene: .; J gene: TRBJ2-7; V gene: TRBV6-5; clone size: .